One T cell receptor beta chain is described in this entry. Its antigen is currently unknown. The sample belongs to a study of T cell responses to AZD1222 COVID-19 vaccine. General study findings and limits: An increase in Spike-specific TCR breadth and depth was observed after two AZD1222 doses. Reports say nearly half of spike-specific TCRs go after unmutated variant regions. None of the repertoires were sampled until the peak T cell response had passed. Dominant at 160-218 and 743-854, vaccine-associated CD4 TCRs also spanned spike.

The protocol was immunoSEQ multiplex PCR, while the TCRdb copy is restricted to in-frame clones and leaves out a portion. The profile shows about 200,000 clones, approximately 92% of them singletons. With 2 bases removed from V and 7 bases from J, the gap between germline ends came to 14 bases. Per the germline V gene, CDR1 is MNHNY and CDR2 is SVGAGI (reference sequence). The CDR3 spans 14 residues. The chain recombines TRBV6-6 with TRBJ1-2, with D unclear. This sequence originates from an adult who received the MenACWY meningococcal vaccine as a control. The sequences come from peripheral blood, collected 28 days after the second dose of the MenACWY control vaccine. The DNA of the CDR3 is TGTGCCAGCAGTTACGCGAGGCGAGAGGGTGGCTACACCTTC. It codes for CASSYARREGGYTF.